This paragraph covers one T cell receptor beta chain sequence. J was trimmed by 3 bases and V by 4 bases; bases with no gene match: 7. The CDR3 runs 15 residues. Germline CDR1 is DFQATT and CDR2 is SNEGSKA (reference sequence). This entry comes from a study of molecular identifiers for immune sequencing clone quantification. In the sort, naive CD8 T cells were defined as CD8+CD4-CCR7+CD45RA+. Listed TCR primers, together with previously described methods, were used for the bulk TCR libraries. TCRdb re-derived calls from the PCR reads in MiXCR, one entry per CDR3 protein. The repertoire has nearly 55,000 distinct CDR3 sequences, roughly 36% of them found once; the top ten carry 3.5% to 4%.

The specimen sequenced was naive CD8+ T cells from blood, with Jurkat cell RNA spiked in. Subset: FACS-sorted CD8+CD4-CCR7+CD45RA+ naive T cells. The V and J genes are TRBV20-1 and TRBJ2-3; 10 nucleotides align to TRBD2. The receptor's source is a human donor in good health. Some libraries in this study had Jurkat cell RNA spiked in. The CDR3 DNA reads TGCAGTGCTACCAGGACTAGCGGAAGTACAGATACGCAGTATTTT. It specifies CSATRTSGSTDTQYF.